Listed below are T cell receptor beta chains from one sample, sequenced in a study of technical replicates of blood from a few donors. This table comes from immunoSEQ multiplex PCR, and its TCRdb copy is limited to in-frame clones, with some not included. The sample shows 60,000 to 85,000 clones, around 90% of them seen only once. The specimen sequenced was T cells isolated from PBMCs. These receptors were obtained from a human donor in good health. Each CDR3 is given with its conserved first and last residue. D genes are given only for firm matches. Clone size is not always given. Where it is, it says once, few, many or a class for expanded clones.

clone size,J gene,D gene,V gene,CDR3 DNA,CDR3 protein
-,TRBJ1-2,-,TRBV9,TGTGCCAGCAGCGTAGGAGGGGGGGCCTATGGCTACACCTTC,CASSVGGGAYGYTF
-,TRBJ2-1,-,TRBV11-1,TGTGCCAGCAGTCCTAGCGCGAGCTCCTACAATGAGCAGTTCTTC,CASSPSASSYNEQFF
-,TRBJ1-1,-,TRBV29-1,TGCAGCGTTGAAGGGGGCGGAAGGAACACTGAAGCTTTCTTT,CSVEGGGRNTEAFF
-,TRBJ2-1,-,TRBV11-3,TGTGCCAGCAGCTCTCGTTCAGGAGGTGGGTCCAATGAGCAGTTCTTC,CASSSRSGGGSNEQFF
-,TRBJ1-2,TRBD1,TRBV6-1,TGTGCCAGCAGTGGAACGGCGGGACAGGGGAACTATGGCTACACCTTC,CASSGTAGQGNYGYTF
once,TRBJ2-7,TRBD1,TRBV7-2,TGTGCCAGCAGCTTAATAGGACAGGGGGCGCGAATGTCCTACGAGCAGTACTTC,CASSLIGQGARMSYEQYF
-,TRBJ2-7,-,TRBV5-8,TGTGCCAGCATGGGGGGATTATCCTACGAGCAGTACTTC,CASMGGLSYEQYF
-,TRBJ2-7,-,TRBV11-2,TGTGCCAGCAGCTTACTTGAAACAGCTACCTACGAGCAGTACTTC,CASSLLETATYEQYF
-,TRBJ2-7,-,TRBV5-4,TGTGCCAGCAGCTCGGAGAGCTACGAGCAGTACTTC,CASSSESYEQYF
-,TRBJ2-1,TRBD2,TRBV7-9,TGTGCCAGCAGTCCCGGACTAGCAACTTACTTATACAATGAGCAGTTCTTC,CASSPGLATYLYNEQFF